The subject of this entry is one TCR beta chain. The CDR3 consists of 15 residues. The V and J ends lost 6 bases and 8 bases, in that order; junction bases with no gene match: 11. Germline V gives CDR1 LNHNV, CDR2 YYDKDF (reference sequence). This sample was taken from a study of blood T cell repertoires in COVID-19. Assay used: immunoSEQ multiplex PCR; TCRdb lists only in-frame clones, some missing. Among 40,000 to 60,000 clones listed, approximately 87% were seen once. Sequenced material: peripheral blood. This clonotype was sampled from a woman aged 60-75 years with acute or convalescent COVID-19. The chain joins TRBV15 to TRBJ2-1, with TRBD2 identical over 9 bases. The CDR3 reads CATRVTSAGGDEQFF. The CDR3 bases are TGTGCCACCAGGGTTACTAGCGCGGGAGGGGATGAGCAGTTCTTC.